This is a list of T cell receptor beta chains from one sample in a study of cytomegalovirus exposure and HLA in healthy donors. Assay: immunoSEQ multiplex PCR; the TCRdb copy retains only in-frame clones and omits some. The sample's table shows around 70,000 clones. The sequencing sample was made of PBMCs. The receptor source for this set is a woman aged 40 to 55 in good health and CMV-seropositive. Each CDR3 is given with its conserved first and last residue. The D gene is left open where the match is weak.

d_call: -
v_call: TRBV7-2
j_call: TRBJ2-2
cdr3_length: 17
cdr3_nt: TGTGCCAGCAGCTTAGCGGGCAGCCGGGCGGGCACCGGGGAGCTGTTTTTT
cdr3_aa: CASSLAGSRAGTGELFF

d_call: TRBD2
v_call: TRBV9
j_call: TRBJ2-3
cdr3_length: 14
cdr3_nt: TGTGCCAGCAGCGCCCTAAGCGGGAGGGATACGCAGTATTTT
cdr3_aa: CASSALSGRDTQYF

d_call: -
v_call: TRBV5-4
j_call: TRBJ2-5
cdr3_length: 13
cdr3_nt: TGTGCCAGCAGGTCGGGTCACCAAGAGACCCAGTACTTC
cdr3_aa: CASRSGHQETQYF

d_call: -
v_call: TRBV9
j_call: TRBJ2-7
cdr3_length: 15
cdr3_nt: TGTGCCAGCAGCCTATCTGGGGGCGGCTCCTACGAGCAGTACTTC
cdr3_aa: CASSLSGGGSYEQYF

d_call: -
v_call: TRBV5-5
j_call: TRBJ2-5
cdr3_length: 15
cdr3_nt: TGTGCCAGCAGCTTTTGGTCTGAGGGCCAAGAGACCCAGTACTTC
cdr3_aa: CASSFWSEGQETQYF

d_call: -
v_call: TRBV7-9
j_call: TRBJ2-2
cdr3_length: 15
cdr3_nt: TGTGCCAGCAGCTCCCAACAACAGGGGCCCGGGGGGCTGTTTTTT
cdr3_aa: CASSSQQQGPGGLFF

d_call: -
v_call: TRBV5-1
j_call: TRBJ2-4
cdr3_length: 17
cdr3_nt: TGCGCCAGAAAGGGACTGATTGGGGTCTTAGCCAAAAACATTCAGTACTTC
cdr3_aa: CARKGLIGVLAKNIQYF

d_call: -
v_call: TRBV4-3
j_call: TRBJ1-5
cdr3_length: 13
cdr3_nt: TGCGCCAGCAGCCAAGATCGGGAACAGCCCCAGCATTTT
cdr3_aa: CASSQDREQPQHF

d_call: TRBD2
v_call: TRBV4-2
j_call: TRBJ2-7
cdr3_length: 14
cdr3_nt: TGTGCCAGCAGCCAAGACTCCCTAGCGGGGGGGCCGTACTTC
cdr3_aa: CASSQDSLAGGPYF

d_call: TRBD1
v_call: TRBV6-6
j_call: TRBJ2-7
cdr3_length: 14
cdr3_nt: TGTGCCACCGTTACGGGGACAGGATACTACGAGCAGTACTTC
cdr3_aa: CATVTGTGYYEQYF

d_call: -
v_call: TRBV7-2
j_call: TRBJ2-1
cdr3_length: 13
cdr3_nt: TGTGCCAGCAGCCCTTCTACCAAGAATGAGCAGTTCTTC
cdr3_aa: CASSPSTKNEQFF

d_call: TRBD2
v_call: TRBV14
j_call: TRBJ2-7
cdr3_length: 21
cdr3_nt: TGTGCCAGCAGCCAAGAAGGCTGGCGGTCCCTGATTCGGCGGGAGGGGTACGAGCAGTACTTC
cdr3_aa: CASSQEGWRSLIRREGYEQYF

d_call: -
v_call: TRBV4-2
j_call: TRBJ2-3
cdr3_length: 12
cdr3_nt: TGTGCCAGCAGCCAAGACAGGGATACGCAGTATTTT
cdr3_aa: CASSQDRDTQYF

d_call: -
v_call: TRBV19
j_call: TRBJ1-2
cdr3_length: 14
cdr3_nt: TGTGCCAGTAGTATAGGAAGGGGTTCCTATGGCTACACCTTC
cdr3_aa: CASSIGRGSYGYTF

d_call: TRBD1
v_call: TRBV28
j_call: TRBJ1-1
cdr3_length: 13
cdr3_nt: TGTGCCAGCAGTTTATCAGGGGGAGATGAAGCTTTCTTT
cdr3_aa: CASSLSGGDEAFF

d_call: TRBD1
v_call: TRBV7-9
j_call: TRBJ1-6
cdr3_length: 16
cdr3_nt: TGTGCCAGCAGCAAGGCCGGGACAGGGGGCGTCTCACCCCTCCACTTT
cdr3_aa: CASSKAGTGGVSPLHF

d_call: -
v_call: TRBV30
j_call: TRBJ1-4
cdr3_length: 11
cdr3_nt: TGTGCCTGGGGACTAGGGGAAAAACTGTTTTTT
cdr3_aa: CAWGLGEKLFF

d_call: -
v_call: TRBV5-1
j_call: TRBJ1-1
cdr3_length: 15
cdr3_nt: TGCGCCAGCAGCTTGGGTCCGGAGAGGTACACTGGAGCTTTCTTT
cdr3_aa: CASSLGPERYTGAFF

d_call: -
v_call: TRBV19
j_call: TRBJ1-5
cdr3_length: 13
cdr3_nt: TGTGCCAGTAAAACAGGTACACATCAGCCCCAGCATTTT
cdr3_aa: CASKTGTHQPQHF

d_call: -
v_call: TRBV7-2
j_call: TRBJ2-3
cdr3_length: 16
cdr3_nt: TGTGCCAGCAGCCTGGACTCGGGGAGACGCACAGATACGCAGTATTTT
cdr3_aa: CASSLDSGRRTDTQYF

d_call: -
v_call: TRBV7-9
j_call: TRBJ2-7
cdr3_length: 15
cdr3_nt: TGCGCCAGCAGCACGAGGATTAGCGGCTCCTACGAGCAGTACTTC
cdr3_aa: CASSTRISGSYEQYF

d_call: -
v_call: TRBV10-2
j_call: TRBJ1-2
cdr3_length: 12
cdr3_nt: TGCGCCAGCAGTCCCAGGGTTAATGGCTACACCTTC
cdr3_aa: CASSPRVNGYTF

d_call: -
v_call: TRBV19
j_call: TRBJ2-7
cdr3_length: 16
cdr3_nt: TGTGCCAGTAGTATAGATCTAGAGACTTACACCTACGAGCAGTACTTC
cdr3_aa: CASSIDLETYTYEQYF

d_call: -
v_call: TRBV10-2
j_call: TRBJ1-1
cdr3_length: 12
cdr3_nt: TGCGCCAGCAGTGAGTTTCTGGCCGAAGCTTTCTTT
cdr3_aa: CASSEFLAEAFF

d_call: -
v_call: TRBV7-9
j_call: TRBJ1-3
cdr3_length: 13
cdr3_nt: TGTGCCAGCAGCTTAGAAGCGGGAAACACCATATATTTT
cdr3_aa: CASSLEAGNTIYF

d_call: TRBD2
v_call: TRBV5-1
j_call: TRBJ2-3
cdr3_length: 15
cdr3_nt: TGCGCCAGCAGCTCTACTAGCGGGGGCACAGATACGCAGTATTTT
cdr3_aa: CASSSTSGGTDTQYF

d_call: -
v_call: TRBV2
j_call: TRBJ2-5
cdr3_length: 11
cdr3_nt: TGTGCCAGCACGTACCAAGAGACCCAGTACTTC
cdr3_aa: CASTYQETQYF

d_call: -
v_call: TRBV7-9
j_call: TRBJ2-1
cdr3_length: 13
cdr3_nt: TGTGCCAGCAGCCAGAAGGGCGGGGATGAGCAGTTCTTC
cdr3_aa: CASSQKGGDEQFF

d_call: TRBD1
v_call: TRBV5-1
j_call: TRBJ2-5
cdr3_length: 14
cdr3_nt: TGCGCCAGCAGCCCGATGACAGGGAGAGAGACCCAGTACTTC
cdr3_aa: CASSPMTGRETQYF

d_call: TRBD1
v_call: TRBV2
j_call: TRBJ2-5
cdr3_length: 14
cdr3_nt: TGTGCCAGCAGTCCTCAGGGGGCCATGGAGACCCAGTACTTC
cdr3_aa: CASSPQGAMETQYF

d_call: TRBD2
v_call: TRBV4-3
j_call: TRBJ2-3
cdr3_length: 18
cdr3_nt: TGCGCCAGCAGCTTCGCCCTAGCGGGGGGAACTCGCACAGATACGCAGTATTTT
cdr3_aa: CASSFALAGGTRTDTQYF

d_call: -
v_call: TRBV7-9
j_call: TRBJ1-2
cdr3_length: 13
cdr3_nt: TGTGCCAGCAGCTTGGGGACACTCTATGGCTACACCTTC
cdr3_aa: CASSLGTLYGYTF

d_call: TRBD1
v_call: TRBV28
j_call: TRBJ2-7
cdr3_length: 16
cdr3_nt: TGTGCCAGCAGTAGTCAGGGGGCGGGGTACTGGGCCGAGCAGTACTTC
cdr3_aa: CASSSQGAGYWAEQYF

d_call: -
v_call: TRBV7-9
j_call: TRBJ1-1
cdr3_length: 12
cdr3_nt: TGTGCCAGCAGCTTTAGAGTGTCGGAAGCTTTCTTT
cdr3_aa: CASSFRVSEAFF

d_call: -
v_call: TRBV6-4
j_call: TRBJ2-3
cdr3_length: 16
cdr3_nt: TGTGCCAGCAGTGACTCAGGGGGGGGGAGCACAGATACGCAGTATTTT
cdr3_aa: CASSDSGGGSTDTQYF

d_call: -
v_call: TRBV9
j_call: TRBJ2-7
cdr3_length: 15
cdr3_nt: TGTGCCAGCAGCGTAGGGTTAGAACCCCCCTACGAGCAGTACTTC
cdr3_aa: CASSVGLEPPYEQYF

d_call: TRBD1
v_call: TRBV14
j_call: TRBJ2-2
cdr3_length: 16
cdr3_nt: TGTGCCAGCAGCCAAAGAGACAGGGTCTTCGGCGGGGAGCTGTTTTTT
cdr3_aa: CASSQRDRVFGGELFF

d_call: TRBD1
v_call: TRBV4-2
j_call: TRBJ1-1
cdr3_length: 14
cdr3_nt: TGTGCCAGCAGCCCCCGGATGACAGGGGATGAAGCTTTCTTT
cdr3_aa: CASSPRMTGDEAFF

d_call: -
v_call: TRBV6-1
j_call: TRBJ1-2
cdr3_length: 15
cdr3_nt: TGTGCCAGCAGTGAATTAGGGAGAATCGGTAATGGCTACACCTTC
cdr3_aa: CASSELGRIGNGYTF

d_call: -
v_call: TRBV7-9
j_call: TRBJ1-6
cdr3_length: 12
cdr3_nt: TGTGCCAGCAGCTTAAATATTTCACCCCTCCACTTT
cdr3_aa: CASSLNISPLHF

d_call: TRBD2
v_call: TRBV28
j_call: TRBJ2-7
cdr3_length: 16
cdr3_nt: TGTGCCAGCAGTCACCCGGGACTAGCGGGGGGGTACGAGCAGTACTTC
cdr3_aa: CASSHPGLAGGYEQYF

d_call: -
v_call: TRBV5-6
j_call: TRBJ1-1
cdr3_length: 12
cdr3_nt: TGTGCCAGCAGCTCGACAGGCACTGAAGCTTTCTTT
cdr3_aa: CASSSTGTEAFF

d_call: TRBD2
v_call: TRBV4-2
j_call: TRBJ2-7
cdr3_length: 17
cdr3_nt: TGTGCCAGCAGCCAAGCAGGACTAGCGGGGAATTTCTACGAGCAGTACTTC
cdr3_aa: CASSQAGLAGNFYEQYF

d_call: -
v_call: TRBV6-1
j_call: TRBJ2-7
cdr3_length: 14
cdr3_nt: TGTGCCAGCACCCGGGACGGGGGTCCCTACGAGCAGTACTTC
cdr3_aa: CASTRDGGPYEQYF

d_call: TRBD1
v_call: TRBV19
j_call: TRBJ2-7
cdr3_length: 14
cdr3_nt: TGTGCCAGCAGTCCGGGACAGGGGGACCACGAGCAGTACTTT
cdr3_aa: CASSPGQGDHEQYF

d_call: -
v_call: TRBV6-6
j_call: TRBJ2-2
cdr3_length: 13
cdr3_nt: TGTGCCAGCAGTTCCCCAAACACCGGGGAGCTGTTTTTT
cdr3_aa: CASSSPNTGELFF

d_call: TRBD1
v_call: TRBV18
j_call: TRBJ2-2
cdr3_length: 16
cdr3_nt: TGTGCCAGCTCACCGTCACAACAGGGGAAAGGCGGGGAGCTGTTTTTT
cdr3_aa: CASSPSQQGKGGELFF

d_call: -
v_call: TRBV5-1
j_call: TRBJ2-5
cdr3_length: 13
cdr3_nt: TGCGCCAGCAGCTTGGCGGGGGTAGAGACCCAGTACTTC
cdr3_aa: CASSLAGVETQYF

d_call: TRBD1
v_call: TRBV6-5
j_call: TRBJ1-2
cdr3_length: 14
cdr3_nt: TGTGCCAGCAGCCTGGACAGGAGGTCCTATGGCTACACCTTC
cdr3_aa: CASSLDRRSYGYTF

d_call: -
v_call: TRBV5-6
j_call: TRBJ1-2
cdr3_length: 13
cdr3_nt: TGTGCCAGCAGCTTGGGACAGAACTATGGCTACACCTTC
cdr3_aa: CASSLGQNYGYTF

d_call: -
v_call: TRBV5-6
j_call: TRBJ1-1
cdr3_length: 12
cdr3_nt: TGTGCCAGCAGCTTTACTGAACTTGAAGCTTTCTTT
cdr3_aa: CASSFTELEAFF

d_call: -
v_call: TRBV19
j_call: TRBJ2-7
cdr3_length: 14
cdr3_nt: TGTGCCAGTAGTCTTAGAAACAGGGAAGGCGAGCAGTACTTC
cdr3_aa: CASSLRNREGEQYF

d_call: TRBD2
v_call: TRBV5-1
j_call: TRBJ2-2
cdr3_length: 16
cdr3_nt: TGCGCCAGCAGCTGGGTGACTAGCGGGAGCGCCGGGGAGCTGTTTTTT
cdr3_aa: CASSWVTSGSAGELFF

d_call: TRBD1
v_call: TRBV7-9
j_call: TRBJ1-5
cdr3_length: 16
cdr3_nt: TGTGCCAGCAGCGCAATACAGGGGGCGAGGGATCAGCCCCAGCATTTT
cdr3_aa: CASSAIQGARDQPQHF

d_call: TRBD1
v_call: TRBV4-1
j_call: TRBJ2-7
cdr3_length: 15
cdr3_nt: TGCGCCAGCAGCCAAGTGGGACAGGCTAAATACGAGCAGTACTTC
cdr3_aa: CASSQVGQAKYEQYF

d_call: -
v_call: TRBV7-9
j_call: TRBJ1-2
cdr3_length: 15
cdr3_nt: TGTGCCAGCAGCTTAGTGGGGGGGCAGGACGGTGGCTACACCTTC
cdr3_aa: CASSLVGGQDGGYTF

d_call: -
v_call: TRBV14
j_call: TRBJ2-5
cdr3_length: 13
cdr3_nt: TGTGCCAGCAGCCGACAACTCCAAGAGACCCAGTACTTC
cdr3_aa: CASSRQLQETQYF